This TCR beta chain was captured in a study of blood T cells in healthy people across ages. Regarding the study as a whole: Higher diversity and more naive CD4+ cells were features of long-lived donors, compared to aged donors. Estimates based on one million T cells were treated as lower bounds.

Together with a sample-barcoded 5' primer, a J-beta primer mix was included in a second PCR lasting about 7 to 12 cycles. Sequencing recovered at least 3 million CDR3-containing paired-end reads from each sample. A single record per CDR3 protein comes from TCRdb applying MiXCR to the 5' RACE reads. The sample has about 640,000 distinct CDR3 sequences; 58% are singletons. In regard to this clonotype: What it recognizes is unknown.

The study recruited healthy Caucasian donors from Russia who were aged roughly 6 to 90. Sequencing used blood. The TCR sequence derives from a man aged 55-75 years in good health.

The CDR3 nucleotides read TGTGCCAGCAGTCAACTAGCGGGGGTCACAGATACGCAGTATTTT. Protein sequence: CASSQLAGVTDTQYF. This chain uses TRBV12-3 or TRBV12-4 with TRBJ2-3, with TRBD2 matching over 11 bases. There are 15 residues in the CDR3. V lost 5 bases, J lost 2 bases, and 3 bases stayed unmatched.